Shown below are 28 T cell receptor beta chains from a single sample sequenced in a study of T cells of healthy individuals. TCRdb analysed the 5' RACE reads with MiXCR anew, one entry per CDR3 protein. The repertoire includes fewer than 90,000 distinct CDR3 sequences, roughly 5% of them detected once, and 7% to 9% sits in the top ten. These receptor sequences come from a female donor in good health.

This clonotype was detected ten times or more. The gene calls are TRBV7-2 and TRBJ2-1, with TRBD2 matching 12 bases. The CDR3 is made up of 14 amino acids. Germline CDR1 SGHTA, CDR2 FQGNSA. The V and J ends lost 0 bases and 9 bases, in that order; junction bases with no gene match: 0. The DNA for the CDR3 is TGTGCCAGCAGCTTAGCACTAGCGGGAGGTGAGCAGTTCTTC. This gives the protein CASSLALAGGEQFF.

This clonotype appeared a few times. V and J are TRBV7-2 and TRBJ1-2; D may be TRBD1 (5 bases). Germline V gene data show CDR1 as SGHTA and CDR2 as FQGNSA. V was pared by 6 bases and J by 0 bases, with 11 bases between. The length of the CDR3 is 14 residues. CDR3: CASRYGTANYGYTF. Here the CDR3 DNA reads TGTGCCAGCAGATACGGGACGGCTAACTATGGCTACACCTTC.

This clonotype was picked up many times. J is TRBJ1-2 and V is TRBV5-5; 8 positions match TRBD1. Germline CDR1 is SGHKS and CDR2 is YYEKEE (reference sequence). The V gene end was trimmed by 4 bases and the J gene end by 3 bases; junction bases not matched to a gene: 8. There are 15 residues in the CDR3. The CDR3, as DNA: TGTGCCAGCAGCGCGCAGACAGGGGCGGACTATGGCTACACCTTC. It specifies CASSAQTGADYGYTF. Drawing the rest from reference TRBV5-5 and TRBJ1-2, the complete variable domain is DAGVTQSPTHLIKTRGQQVTLRCSPISGHKSVSWYQQVLGQGPQFIFQYYEKEERGRGNFPDRFSARQFPNYSSELNVNALLLGDSALYLCASSAQTGADYGYTFGSGTRLTVV.

This clonotype was recorded at least ten times. V is TRBV10-3 and J is TRBJ1-3; 10 positions match TRBD1. The V gene end was trimmed by 0 bases and the J gene end by 7 bases; junction bases not matched to a gene: 3. Per germline, CDR1 ENHRY and CDR2 SYGVKD. CDR3 length equals 15 residues. CDR3 region: CAISESGTGANTIYF. DNA for the CDR3: TGTGCCATCAGTGAGTCTGGGACAGGGGCCAACACCATATATTTT.

This clonotype was seen at least ten times. The chain joins TRBV20-1 to TRBJ1-2; no reliable D call. CDR3 size: 12 residues. The V gene's germline CDR1 is DFQATT and CDR2 SNEGSKA (reference sequence). The V gene lost 4 bases and the J gene lost 5 bases, with 11 bases spanning the gap. The CDR3 loop is CSAMYSGYGYTF. DNA for the CDR3: TGCAGTGCTATGTACAGTGGGTATGGCTACACCTTC.

This clonotype showed up just a few times. The chain combines TRBV15 with TRBJ2-1; D may be TRBD2 (5 bases). The germline V gene encodes CDR1 LNHNV and CDR2 YYDKDF (reference sequence). The CDR3 length is 16 residues. The ends were cut back, 1 base at V and 2 bases at J, with 12 bases in the middle. The CDR3, as DNA: TGTGCCACCAGCAGAGGGGCAAGCGGCCCCTACAATGAGCAGTTCTTC. This sequence encodes CATSRGASGPYNEQFF.

The V call is TRBV10-3, the J call TRBJ2-7; 8 nucleotides match TRBD2. The CDR3 is 16 residues long. Germline lookup yields CDR1 ENHRY and CDR2 SYGVKD. Unmatched junction bases numbered 12, after V lost 4 bases and J lost 4 bases. CDR3 sequence: CAISAKGAGGLYEQYF. The CDR3 DNA reads as TGTGCCATCAGTGCCAAAGGCGCGGGAGGACTTTACGAGCAGTACTTC.

This clonotype has only a few counts. This chain joins TRBV29-1 and TRBJ1-2; a possible D gene is TRBD1 (5 bases). In germline, CDR1 is SQVTM, CDR2 ANQGSEA. With 5 bases removed from V and 4 bases from J, the gap between germline ends came to 11 bases. The CDR3 spans 12 residues. CDR3 sequence: CSVYRDGYGYTF. For the CDR3, the DNA is TGCAGCGTTTACCGGGACGGCTATGGCTACACCTTC. Full variable domain (missing parts from reference TRBV29-1 and TRBJ1-2): SAVISQKPSRDICQRGTSLTIQCQVDSQVTMMFWYRQQPGQSLTLIATANQGSEATYESGFVIDKFPISRPNLTFSTLTVSNMSPEDSSIYLCSVYRDGYGYTFGSGTRLTVV.

This clonotype was observed at least ten times. The chain uses TRBV7-8 and TRBJ2-1; 11 bases line up with TRBD2. The CDR3 sequence is 17 residues long. V shed 5 bases and J 8 bases; nucleotides not matched to a gene: 14. The germline V gene has CDR1 SGHVS and CDR2 FQNEAQ. The DNA of the CDR3 is TGTGCCAGCAGCCCCCTGGGTAGCGGGAGGGCCTTAGATGAGCAGTTCTTC. It codes for CASSPLGSGRALDEQFF.

This clonotype was found many times. The rearrangement joins TRBV20-1 to TRBJ1-2; a possible D gene is TRBD1 (5 bases). CDR1 is DFQATT and CDR2 is SNEGSKA in the germline V gene (reference sequence). The ends were cut back, 4 bases at V and 2 bases at J, with 20 bases in the middle. The CDR3 has 16 residues. CDR3 sequence reads: CSANPLRGPLNYGYTF. The CDR3 coding sequence is TGCAGTGCTAACCCCTTGAGGGGCCCCTTAAACTATGGCTACACCTTC.

The chain uses TRBV30 and TRBJ2-2; D is unresolved. The germline V gene has CDR1 GTSNPN and CDR2 SVGIG (reference sequence). V lost 3 bases and J 2 bases, leaving 7 bases between the germline ends. The CDR3 is made up of 13 amino acids. CDR3: CAWREYNTGELFF. CDR3 in DNA: TGTGCCTGGAGGGAATACAACACCGGGGAGCTGTTTTTT.

The J gene is TRBJ1-6, the V gene TRBV7-8; D ambiguous. The germline CDR1 and CDR2 sequences are SGHVS and FQNEAQ. V shed 5 bases and J shed 9 bases, with 17 bases lying between them. The CDR3 length is 15 residues. CDR3 sequence reads: CASSPADGKSSPLHF. The DNA for the CDR3 is TGTGCCAGCAGCCCAGCGGACGGGAAGAGTTCACCCCTCCACTTT.

V is TRBV7-8 and J is TRBJ2-3; tentative D call: TRBD2 (6 bases). Germline V gene lookup returns CDR1 SGHVS and CDR2 FQNEAQ. V was clipped by 6 bases and J by 6 bases, with 7 bases between them. The CDR3 is 11 amino acids. CDR3 DNA sequence: TGTGCCAGCAGGGAGGGGGATACGCAGTATTTT. It translates to CASREGDTQYF.

This clonotype was counted at least ten times. The chain joins TRBV20-1 to TRBJ2-5, with D tentatively TRBD2 (5 bases). From germline, CDR1 is DFQATT and CDR2 SNEGSKA (reference sequence). Deletions cut 0 bases from V and 5 bases from J, with 16 bases between. The CDR3 has 15 amino acids. CDR3 DNA: TGCAGTGCTAGAGATCGACGGGATTTTTTGGAGACCCAGTACTTC. Encoded protein: CSARDRRDFLETQYF.

This clonotype occurred many times. The gene calls are TRBV5-5 and TRBJ2-7; tentative D call: TRBD2 (6 bases). Trimming removed 4 bases at V and 3 bases at J, with 14 bases between. This CDR3 comprises 14 residues. Looked up from germline, CDR1 is SGHKS and CDR2 is YYEKEE (reference sequence). In DNA, the CDR3 is TGTGCCAGCAGCCTGCGGGGATCACTCTACGAGCAGTACTTC. Translation: CASSLRGSLYEQYF.

This clonotype was observed a few times. This chain connects TRBV7-3 to TRBJ2-1, with 9 bases aligning to TRBD2. V shed 4 bases and J 3 bases; nucleotides not matched to a gene: 10. From germline, CDR1 is SGHTA and CDR2 FQGTGA. This CDR3 has 17 residues. This CDR3 is CASSSRISGGVYNEQFF. The CDR3 bases are TGTGCCAGCAGCTCCAGAATTAGCGGGGGCGTCTACAATGAGCAGTTCTTC.

This clonotype was counted at least ten times. V usage is TRBV4-1 and J usage is TRBJ2-3, with D perhaps TRBD1 (6 bases). CDR3 length: 17 residues. The V end lost 0 bases, the J end lost 2 bases, and 15 bases lay between the germline ends. The germline V gene has CDR1 MGHRA and CDR2 YSYEKL. The CDR3 loop reads CASSQDRQELFTDTQYF. Here the CDR3 DNA reads TGCGCCAGCAGCCAAGATAGACAGGAGCTATTCACAGATACGCAGTATTTT.

This clonotype was seen ten or more times. One end of the junction fails to match germline, which may point to a read error. The rearrangement joins TRBV7-2 to TRBJ2-7; 16 nucleotides match TRBD2. CDR1 and CDR2 from the germline V gene are SGHTA and FQGNSA. This CDR3 is built from 18 residues. The CDR3 DNA reads as TGTGCCACCAGCTTAGGGACTAGCGGGAGGGCCGGAAGCTACGAGCAGTACTTC. Translating gives CATSLGTSGRAGSYEQYF.

This clonotype was seen ten or more times. CDR3 sequence (DNA): TGCGCCAGCAGCCAAGGGCCCAGGGGTGGCACTGAAGCTTTCTTT. It encodes CASSQGPRGGTEAFF. This rearrangement joins TRBV4-1 to TRBJ1-1; TRBD1 is a possible D gene (6 bases). CDR1 MGHRA and CDR2 YSYEKL come from the germline V gene. The CDR3 totals 15 residues. Trimming stripped 1 base from V and 4 bases from J, with 13 bases between.

This clonotype was recorded at least ten times. The chain carries TRBV20-1 and TRBJ1-1; weak D call: TRBD1 (5 bases). From germline, CDR1 is DFQATT and CDR2 SNEGSKA (reference sequence). V was pared by 3 bases and J by 4 bases, with 9 bases between. This CDR3 is 12 amino acids long. CDR3 residues: CSASRATTEAFF. CDR3 DNA sequence: TGCAGTGCTAGCAGGGCAACCACTGAAGCTTTCTTT.

This clonotype was seen ten or more times. The chain couples TRBV20-1 to TRBJ2-1, with no clear D. V lost 2 bases to trimming and J lost 2 bases, with 13 bases between them. The germline gives CDR1 DFQATT, CDR2 SNEGSKA (reference sequence). The length of the CDR3 is 15 residues. The CDR3 DNA is TGCAGTGCTAGAACATTAAGCGCTGCCTACAATGAGCAGTTCTTC. Translated, it gives CSARTLSAAYNEQFF.

In the case of this clonotype: A read error may explain this, as a much larger clone is one base away. V usage is TRBV7-2 and J usage is TRBJ1-5; no reliable D call. Germline V lookup: CDR1 SGHTA, CDR2 FQGNSA. This CDR3 is built from 15 residues. CDR3 loop: CASSFSRNSNQPQNF. The CDR3 DNA reads TGTGCCAGCAGCTTTTCACGTAATAGCAATCAGCCCCAGAATTTT. Full variable domain (rest looked up from reference TRBV7-2 and TRBJ1-5): GAGVSQSPSNKVTEKGKDVELRCDPISGHTALYWYRQSLGQGLEFLIYFQGNSAPDKSGLPSDRFSAERTGGSVSTLTIQRTQQEDSAVYLCASSFSRNSNQPQNFGDGTRLSIL.

Many counts were recorded for this clonotype. The chain has TRBV3-1 and TRBJ1-3; D is uncertain. The germline CDR1 and CDR2 sequences are LGHDT and YNNKEL (reference sequence). V was cut by 4 bases and J by 0 bases, with 13 bases left in between. The length of the CDR3 is 16 residues. CDR3 in amino acids: CASSRASYISGNTIYF. The DNA of the CDR3 is TGTGCCAGCAGCCGCGCCTCCTATATCTCTGGAAACACCATATATTTT.

This clonotype was observed at least ten times. The rearrangement uses TRBV20-1 and TRBJ1-5, with D perhaps matching TRBD1 (5 bases). V lost 0 bases, J lost 1 base, and 10 bases lay in between. The CDR3 totals 15 residues. The germline V gene encodes CDR1 DFQATT and CDR2 SNEGSKA (reference sequence). The CDR3 nucleotides read TGCAGTGCTAGAGAGCTGGGGCCCAGCAATCAGCCCCAGCATTTT. It encodes CSARELGPSNQPQHF.

This clonotype has at least ten counts. The chain combines TRBV6-2 or TRBV6-3 with TRBJ1-1; D is unresolved. This CDR3 comprises 13 residues. V lost 6 bases and J 0 bases, leaving 8 bases between the germline ends. Looked up from germline, CDR1 is MNHEY and CDR2 is SVGEGT. CDR3 residues: CASSPRLNTEAFF. In DNA, the CDR3 is TGTGCCAGCAGCCCCCGTCTGAACACTGAAGCTTTCTTT.

This clonotype was seen at least ten times. The chain is built from TRBV6-1 and TRBJ2-3; 8 positions match TRBD1. V lost 1 base and J lost 4; bases outside the gene matches: 4. The CDR3 loop spans 15 amino acids. Germline loops: CDR1 MNHNS, CDR2 SASEGT. CDR3 residues: CASSEEAGGADTQYF. For the CDR3, the DNA is TGTGCCAGCAGTGAAGAGGCAGGGGGCGCAGATACGCAGTATTTT.

This clonotype was detected many times. J is TRBJ2-7 and V is TRBV27; TRBD1 aligns across 9 bases. Germline V lookup: CDR1 MNHEY, CDR2 SMNVEV (reference sequence). V shed 4 bases, J shed 2 bases, and the junction held 15 bases outside the gene matches. This CDR3 is 18 amino acids long. The CDR3 loop reads CASSSSDRGRLLTYEQYF. The CDR3 nucleotides are TGTGCCAGCAGTTCGTCTGACAGGGGGAGACTCCTTACCTACGAGCAGTACTTC.

The chain has TRBV5-6 and TRBJ1-3, with no clear D. Germline V lookup: CDR1 SGHDT, CDR2 YYEEEE. Deletions cut 4 bases from V and 4 bases from J, with 9 bases between. This CDR3 region has 13 residues. CDR3 sequence: CASSGRSGNTIYF. DNA of the CDR3: TGTGCCAGCAGCGGCAGGTCCGGAAACACCATATATTTT.